These T cell receptor beta chains were read from a single sample in a study of chemoradiotherapy in HPV16-positive cancers. Sequenced by immunoSEQ multiplex PCR; TCRdb stores in-frame clones only, minus some. The sample yields thousands of clones, 85% to 90% seen once. Sequenced here: tumor tissue, sampled from a patient who underwent chemoradiotherapy. These receptor sequences come from a human donor with HPV-associated anogenital cancer. The CDR3 runs from the conserved cysteine through the conserved F or W. D genes are given only for firm matches. Expanded clones get a size class; other rows say once, few or many, or leave the size out.

j_gene: TRBJ1-5; abundance: -; v_gene: TRBV2; d_gene: TRBD1; CDR3nt: TGTGCCAGCAAAATCCTAGGGGGCTCCTTTCAGCCCCAGCATTTT; CDR3aa: CASKILGGSFQPQHF
j_gene: TRBJ2-7; abundance: -; v_gene: TRBV7-9; d_gene: -; CDR3nt: TGTGCCAGCAGCTTAGTGGGACCCTACGAGCAGTACTTC; CDR3aa: CASSLVGPYEQYF
j_gene: TRBJ2-5; abundance: -; v_gene: TRBV29-1; d_gene: TRBD1; CDR3nt: TGCAGCGTTGCCCGGGACAGGGGCCAGACCCAGTACTTC; CDR3aa: CSVARDRGQTQYF
j_gene: TRBJ2-1; abundance: few; v_gene: TRBV7-3; d_gene: -; CDR3nt: TGTGCCAGCAGCCCTCCGTCGGGCAATGAGCAGTTCTTC; CDR3aa: CASSPPSGNEQFF
j_gene: TRBJ2-2; abundance: -; v_gene: TRBV7-9; d_gene: -; CDR3nt: TGTGCCAGCAGCTCTGGGCAGGGTAACACCGGGGAGCTGTTTTTT; CDR3aa: CASSSGQGNTGELFF
j_gene: TRBJ2-5; abundance: -; v_gene: TRBV5-1; d_gene: TRBD2; CDR3nt: TGCGCCAGCAGCTTGGCTCCGGGACTAGCGGGGGGGCAAGAGACCCAGTACTTC; CDR3aa: CASSLAPGLAGGQETQYF
j_gene: TRBJ2-1; abundance: -; v_gene: TRBV5-1; d_gene: -; CDR3nt: TGCGCCAGCAGCGGCAATAATGAGCAGTTCTTC; CDR3aa: CASSGNNEQFF
j_gene: TRBJ1-1; abundance: -; v_gene: TRBV6-5; d_gene: -; CDR3nt: TGTGCCAGCAGTTACTCAGGTACCCCTGAAGCTTTCTTT; CDR3aa: CASSYSGTPEAFF
j_gene: TRBJ2-7; abundance: -; v_gene: TRBV25-1; d_gene: TRBD1; CDR3nt: TGTGCCAGCAGTGACTCTAGGACAGGGGACAACGAGCAGTACTTC; CDR3aa: CASSDSRTGDNEQYF
j_gene: TRBJ1-2; abundance: -; v_gene: TRBV10-3; d_gene: -; CDR3nt: TGTGCCATCAGCCAGGGAAACTATGGCTACACCTTC; CDR3aa: CAISQGNYGYTF
j_gene: TRBJ1-2; abundance: -; v_gene: TRBV14; d_gene: -; CDR3nt: TGTGCCAGCAGCCCCCCAGGGGTTTTAGGCTACACCTTC; CDR3aa: CASSPPGVLGYTF
j_gene: TRBJ1-2; abundance: -; v_gene: TRBV7-9; d_gene: TRBD1; CDR3nt: TGTGCCAGCAGCCCAGGGGGTCGATATGGCTACACCTTC; CDR3aa: CASSPGGRYGYTF
j_gene: TRBJ1-2; abundance: -; v_gene: TRBV27; d_gene: -; CDR3nt: TGTGCCAGCAGTCAACTAAGGTTTTATAAGGGAGGGCATGGCTACACCTTC; CDR3aa: CASSQLRFYKGGHGYTF
j_gene: TRBJ1-6; abundance: once; v_gene: TRBV30; d_gene: -; CDR3nt: TGTGCCTGGAGGGGACGTGGGAGGTCAAGTGGAAATTCACCCCTCCACTTT; CDR3aa: CAWRGRGRSSGNSPLHF
j_gene: TRBJ2-4; abundance: -; v_gene: TRBV30; d_gene: -; CDR3nt: TGTGCCTGGCGATCTAGGGTACAGGTTATAGCCAAAAACATTCAGTACTTC; CDR3aa: CAWRSRVQVIAKNIQYF
j_gene: TRBJ2-3; abundance: -; v_gene: TRBV10-3; d_gene: TRBD1; CDR3nt: TGTGCCATCAGTGGGGGACAGATCACAGATACGCAGTATTTT; CDR3aa: CAISGGQITDTQYF
j_gene: TRBJ2-5; abundance: -; v_gene: TRBV5-1; d_gene: -; CDR3nt: TGCGCCAGCAGCTTGGCCACGTACCAAGAGACCCAGTACTTC; CDR3aa: CASSLATYQETQYF
j_gene: TRBJ1-2; abundance: once; v_gene: TRBV9; d_gene: TRBD1; CDR3nt: TGTGCCAGCAGCGCCCGGGACAGGGGGGCTAACTATGGCTACACCTTC; CDR3aa: CASSARDRGANYGYTF
j_gene: TRBJ1-2; abundance: few; v_gene: TRBV7-9; d_gene: -; CDR3nt: TGTGCCAGCAGCTTAAGGGGAGCGACACACAGCAACTATGGCTACACCTTC; CDR3aa: CASSLRGATHSNYGYTF
j_gene: TRBJ2-5; abundance: -; v_gene: TRBV6-5; d_gene: -; CDR3nt: TGTGCCAGCAGTTCCCTATGGGGGGCCGGGGAGACCCAGTACTTC; CDR3aa: CASSSLWGAGETQYF
j_gene: TRBJ2-5; abundance: -; v_gene: TRBV2; d_gene: TRBD1; CDR3nt: TGTGCCAGGGACAGGGGGTTGGGGGAGACCCAGTACTTC; CDR3aa: CARDRGLGETQYF
j_gene: TRBJ2-3; abundance: -; v_gene: TRBV4-2; d_gene: -; CDR3nt: TGTGCCAGCAGCCAGACTAGCACAGATACGCAGTATTTT; CDR3aa: CASSQTSTDTQYF
j_gene: TRBJ2-1; abundance: -; v_gene: TRBV29-1; d_gene: -; CDR3nt: TGCAGCGTCTTCCGGAGCAATGAGCAGTTCTTC; CDR3aa: CSVFRSNEQFF
j_gene: TRBJ2-2; abundance: -; v_gene: TRBV6-5; d_gene: TRBD2; CDR3nt: TGTGCCAGTAGCGGGGGGCGGGGCGGGGAGCTGTTTTTT; CDR3aa: CASSGGRGGELFF
j_gene: TRBJ1-2; abundance: once; v_gene: TRBV6-5; d_gene: -; CDR3nt: TGTGCCAGCGGGACGGTGACCTCGGGGGTCTATGGCTACACCTTC; CDR3aa: CASGTVTSGVYGYTF
j_gene: TRBJ1-1; abundance: -; v_gene: TRBV5-6; d_gene: -; CDR3nt: TGTGCCAGCAGCTTGGTGGGGGAATTGGGCACTGAAGCTTTCTTT; CDR3aa: CASSLVGELGTEAFF
j_gene: TRBJ2-3; abundance: -; v_gene: TRBV7-6; d_gene: -; CDR3nt: TGTGCCAGCAGTTGGACAGGGAGGGAAGCAGATACGCAGTATTTT; CDR3aa: CASSWTGREADTQYF
j_gene: TRBJ2-6; abundance: -; v_gene: TRBV7-9; d_gene: -; CDR3nt: TGTGCCAGCAGCGAAAGACAACAAAGTCGGGCCAACGTCCTGACTTTC; CDR3aa: CASSERQQSRANVLTF
j_gene: TRBJ2-1; abundance: -; v_gene: TRBV25-1; d_gene: -; CDR3nt: TGTGCCAGCAGTGAAGTAAGCTCCTACAATGAGCAGTTCTTC; CDR3aa: CASSEVSSYNEQFF
j_gene: TRBJ1-2; abundance: once; v_gene: TRBV28; d_gene: TRBD1; CDR3nt: TGTGCCAGCAGTGCACCCGGGACAGCCCTAGTGGGTTACACCTTC; CDR3aa: CASSAPGTALVGYTF
j_gene: TRBJ2-1; abundance: -; v_gene: TRBV7-2; d_gene: -; CDR3nt: TGTGCCAGCAGCTTATTGTGGCCTGCGGGAAATGAGCAGTTCTTC; CDR3aa: CASSLLWPAGNEQFF
j_gene: TRBJ2-2; abundance: -; v_gene: TRBV6-5; d_gene: -; CDR3nt: TGTGCCAGCAGTTCAGGGGGGATGGAACCCGGGGAGCTGTTTTTT; CDR3aa: CASSSGGMEPGELFF
j_gene: TRBJ1-5; abundance: -; v_gene: TRBV4-3; d_gene: -; CDR3nt: TGCGCCAGCTCAATAGGAAGGGAAGATCAGCCCCAGCATTTT; CDR3aa: CASSIGREDQPQHF
j_gene: TRBJ1-1; abundance: -; v_gene: TRBV19; d_gene: -; CDR3nt: TGTGCCAGCTTCCGGTGGGGCGGGGACACTGAAGCTTTCTTT; CDR3aa: CASFRWGGDTEAFF
j_gene: TRBJ2-5; abundance: -; v_gene: TRBV7-8; d_gene: TRBD2; CDR3nt: TGTGCCAGCAGCCTCGAAGCTAGCGGGGCTGAGACCCAGTACTTC; CDR3aa: CASSLEASGAETQYF
j_gene: TRBJ1-2; abundance: few; v_gene: TRBV10-3; d_gene: TRBD1; CDR3nt: TGTGCCATCAGTGAACAGGGGGCAGGAGGCGGCTACACCTTC; CDR3aa: CAISEQGAGGGYTF
j_gene: TRBJ2-1; abundance: once; v_gene: TRBV5-6; d_gene: TRBD1; CDR3nt: TGTGCCAGCAGCCTGGGACAGGGCCCGCCTAATGAGCAGTTCTTC; CDR3aa: CASSLGQGPPNEQFF
j_gene: TRBJ1-3; abundance: once; v_gene: TRBV5-1; d_gene: -; CDR3nt: TGCGCCAGCAGCTTGGAGGGGCGAATCTCTGGAAACACCATATATTTT; CDR3aa: CASSLEGRISGNTIYF
j_gene: TRBJ2-2; abundance: -; v_gene: TRBV11-3; d_gene: -; CDR3nt: TGTGCCAGCAGCTTAGGGACCCTCAACACCGGGGAGCTGTTTTTT; CDR3aa: CASSLGTLNTGELFF
j_gene: TRBJ2-5; abundance: -; v_gene: TRBV11-2; d_gene: TRBD1; CDR3nt: TGTGCCAGCAGCTTTGGGGACAGATTCCAAGAGACCCAGTACTTC; CDR3aa: CASSFGDRFQETQYF
j_gene: TRBJ2-3; abundance: -; v_gene: TRBV6-6; d_gene: -; CDR3nt: TGTGCCAGCAGAGGCCAGGGGACTAACACAGATACGCAGTATTTT; CDR3aa: CASRGQGTNTDTQYF
j_gene: TRBJ1-1; abundance: -; v_gene: TRBV23-1; d_gene: TRBD1; CDR3nt: TGCGCCAGCAGTCTCCCCGGGACAGGGGGTGGATTGGCGTTGAACACTGAAGCTTTCTTT; CDR3aa: CASSLPGTGGGLALNTEAFF
j_gene: TRBJ1-2; abundance: -; v_gene: TRBV28; d_gene: TRBD1; CDR3nt: TGTGCCAGCAGTTTAGGGACAGGGCCCTATGGCTACACCTTC; CDR3aa: CASSLGTGPYGYTF
j_gene: TRBJ1-5; abundance: -; v_gene: TRBV2; d_gene: -; CDR3nt: TGTGCCAGCACCACCGATGGGGGTTTGAACAATCAGCCCCAGCATTTT; CDR3aa: CASTTDGGLNNQPQHF
j_gene: TRBJ2-2; abundance: -; v_gene: TRBV9; d_gene: TRBD2; CDR3nt: TGTGCCAGCAATAGCGGGGGGTGGACCGGGGAGCTGTTTTTT; CDR3aa: CASNSGGWTGELFF
j_gene: TRBJ1-1; abundance: -; v_gene: TRBV7-2; d_gene: TRBD1; CDR3nt: TGTGCCAGCAGCTCGGGACAGTTTATCGCTGAAGCTTTCTTT; CDR3aa: CASSSGQFIAEAFF
j_gene: TRBJ1-2; abundance: once; v_gene: TRBV11-2; d_gene: -; CDR3nt: TGTGCCAGCAGCTCCGACACGGTAGGGCCTAACTATGGCTACACCTTC; CDR3aa: CASSSDTVGPNYGYTF
j_gene: TRBJ2-5; abundance: -; v_gene: TRBV7-2; d_gene: -; CDR3nt: TGTGCCAGCAGCTTAGAGGGCAGGGGGGTAGAGACCCAGTACTTC; CDR3aa: CASSLEGRGVETQYF
j_gene: TRBJ2-3; abundance: once; v_gene: TRBV6-4; d_gene: -; CDR3nt: TGTGCCAGCAGTGTGGTGGGGGCCCCCACAGATACGCAGTATTTT; CDR3aa: CASSVVGAPTDTQYF
j_gene: TRBJ2-3; abundance: -; v_gene: TRBV7-9; d_gene: TRBD1; CDR3nt: TGTGCCAGCAGCTTAGAGGCGGGACAGGGGCCCGATACGCAGTATTTT; CDR3aa: CASSLEAGQGPDTQYF
j_gene: TRBJ1-2; abundance: -; v_gene: TRBV10-3; d_gene: -; CDR3nt: TGTGCCATCACCCCAAGGCCGTCGGACTATGGCTACACCTTC; CDR3aa: CAITPRPSDYGYTF
j_gene: TRBJ1-4; abundance: -; v_gene: TRBV28; d_gene: -; CDR3nt: TGTGCCAGCAGTTCTCCTGGGAGGGTGGTAGATGAAAAACTGTTTTTT; CDR3aa: CASSSPGRVVDEKLFF
j_gene: TRBJ1-5; abundance: -; v_gene: TRBV7-9; d_gene: TRBD1; CDR3nt: TGTGCCAGCAGCTTAGGAGGGACAGACCTTAATCAGCCCCAGCATTTT; CDR3aa: CASSLGGTDLNQPQHF
j_gene: TRBJ2-1; abundance: -; v_gene: TRBV6-5; d_gene: -; CDR3nt: TGTGCCAGCAGTTACACCCGAGGCTACAATGAGCAGTTCTTC; CDR3aa: CASSYTRGYNEQFF